This is a list of T cell receptor beta chains from one sample in a study of T cells in Graves' hyperthyroidism and ophthalmopathy. TCRdb called the multiplex PCR reads again in MiXCR, with one record for every CDR3 protein. The top ten clones hold around 28% of a sample with around 500,000 distinct CDR3 sequences, about 16% of them seen once. Sequencing was performed on blood. The source of these receptors is a woman aged 30 to 39 with Graves' ophthalmopathy. The CDR3 runs from the conserved cysteine through the conserved F or W. The D gene is left open where the match is weak. The size entry is marked missing in some rows and otherwise reads once, few, many or a size class.

V gene	D gene	J gene	clone size	CDR3 DNA	CDR3 protein
TRBV4-3	-	TRBJ2-5	few	TGCGCCAGCAGCCAAGATCTGGGACGGCTAAAAGAGATCCGGTACTTC	CASSQDLGRLKEIRYF
TRBV6-5	-	TRBJ2-3	-	TGTGCCAGCAGTTACGAGGGAACAGATACGCAGTATTTT	CASSYEGTDTQYF
TRBV20-1	TRBD2	TRBJ2-7	-	TGCAGTGCTAGCGGACTAGCGGGAGGTTACGAGCAGTACTTC	CSASGLAGGYEQYF
TRBV20-1	-	TRBJ1-2	many	TGCAGTGCTAGAGTTGGGCCCGGTGAAGGCTATGGCTACACCTTC	CSARVGPGEGYGYTF
TRBV12-3/TRBV12-4	TRBD2	TRBJ2-3	many	TGTGCCACGGGACTAGTGGAGGGAGATACGCAGTATTTT	CATGLVEGDTQYF
TRBV4-1	TRBD1	TRBJ2-1	few	TGCGCCAGCAGCCCGCCGGGACAGCTCTTCTACAATGAGCAGTTCTTC	CASSPPGQLFYNEQFF
TRBV28	TRBD2	TRBJ2-1	-	TGTGCCAGCAGTGAGCTAGCGGGAGGTATCGGTGAGCAGTTCTTC	CASSELAGGIGEQFF
TRBV7-2	-	TRBJ2-7	many	TGTGCCAGCAGCTTGGTGAAAGGGACCTTGGGGCAAGAGCAGTACTTC	CASSLVKGTLGQEQYF
TRBV7-2	TRBD1	TRBJ2-7	few	TGTGCCAGCAGCTTAGTAGGGGACAGGGGTGAAGAGCAGTACTTC	CASSLVGDRGEEQYF
TRBV28	TRBD1	TRBJ2-6	many	TGTGCCAGCAGAAAGACAGGGACTGGGGCCAACGTCCTGACTTTC	CASRKTGTGANVLTF
TRBV20-1	-	TRBJ2-1	many	TGCAGTGCTACGACCAAGAATCAGCAGTTCTTC	CSATTKNQQFF
TRBV18	TRBD1	TRBJ1-5	many	TGTGCCAGCTCACCCGGACAGGGAGGAAACAATCAGCCCCAGCATTTT	CASSPGQGGNNQPQHF
TRBV19	TRBD2	TRBJ2-3	-	TGTGCCAGTAGTATAGATATAGCGGGGCCATCAAATACGCAGTATTTT	CASSIDIAGPSNTQYF
TRBV7-2	-	TRBJ1-1	-	TGTGCCAGCAGCTTCGGGGGGACGAACACTGAAGCTTTCTTT	CASSFGGTNTEAFF
TRBV20-1	TRBD1	TRBJ1-5	many	TGCAGTGCTAGAGATTTTTTACAGGGGGCGGATCAGCCCCAGCATTTT	CSARDFLQGADQPQHF
TRBV12-3/TRBV12-4	-	TRBJ1-1	many	TGTGCCAGCAGTTTTCAGGGCCCGAACACTGAAGCTTTCTTT	CASSFQGPNTEAFF
TRBV3-1	-	TRBJ2-5	many	TGTGCCAGCAGCCAAGATCCAGGCGGGGTGGAGACCCAGTACTTC	CASSQDPGGVETQYF
TRBV7-9	TRBD1	TRBJ1-2	many	TGTGCCAGCAGACCTCGGACAGGGTCTATCGGTGGCTACACCTTC	CASRPRTGSIGGYTF
TRBV6-2/TRBV6-3	-	TRBJ1-5	many	TGTGCCAGCAGTTACACGGACGGCTATAGGCAGCCCCAGCATTTT	CASSYTDGYRQPQHF
TRBV20-1	TRBD2	TRBJ2-2	-	TGCAGTGCTCCTGGGACTAGCGGGGGGACCGGGGAGCTGTTTTTT	CSAPGTSGGTGELFF
TRBV20-1	-	TRBJ1-5	many	TGCAGTGCAACGCCCTGGGCGGTGAATCAGCCCCAGCATTTT	CSATPWAVNQPQHF
TRBV30	-	TRBJ1-1	many	TGTGCCCGTCAGACACGAAACACTGAAGCTTTCTTT	CARQTRNTEAFF
TRBV4-1	-	TRBJ2-5	-	TGCGCCAGCAGCCAAGGACAAGGGGTACAAGAGACCCAGTACTTC	CASSQGQGVQETQYF
TRBV10-1	TRBD1	TRBJ2-5	many	TGCGCCAGCAGTGAGAACAGGGGAAACCAAGAGACCCAGTACTTC	CASSENRGNQETQYF
TRBV29-1	-	TRBJ1-5	few	TGCAGAGCAGGCAGGGGCAATCAGCCCCAGCATTTT	CRAGRGNQPQHF
TRBV6-5	-	TRBJ1-1	many	TGTGCCAGCAGTTACTCGGGCAGGGGTAACACTGAAGCTTTCTTT	CASSYSGRGNTEAFF
TRBV10-3	TRBD2	TRBJ2-7	many	TGTGCCATCAGTGAGGCGGGAGGCGACGAGCAGTACTTC	CAISEAGGDEQYF
TRBV20-1	-	TRBJ2-5	few	TGCAGTGCCGCCGAGGCGAAGGGCCCAGAGACCCAGTACTTC	CSAAEAKGPETQYF
TRBV29-1	-	TRBJ1-4	once	TGCAGCGTTATAATCAGCGGGGGGGGATGGGGTGAAAAACTGTTTTTT	CSVIISGGGWGEKLFF
TRBV15	-	TRBJ2-5	-	TGTGCCACCAGCAGAGTCCAAGAGACCCAGTACTTC	CATSRVQETQYF
TRBV14	-	TRBJ2-3	-	TGTGCCAGCAGCCAAGATCATTTGGAGGGCTCAGATACGCAGTATTTT	CASSQDHLEGSDTQYF
TRBV28	-	TRBJ2-5	many	TGTGCCAGCAGTTTAGCGGTATCGGGAGAGACCCAGTACTTC	CASSLAVSGETQYF
TRBV5-4	-	TRBJ1-4	-	TGTGCCAGCAGCTTGAAGCAGGGCGGTGAAAAACTGTTTTTT	CASSLKQGGEKLFF
TRBV30	-	TRBJ2-7	few	TGTGCCTGGAGTGTACAAGCGGGCACCTCCTACGAGCAGTACTTC	CAWSVQAGTSYEQYF
TRBV6-2/TRBV6-3	TRBD1	TRBJ2-3	-	TGTGCCAGCAGTCCACAGGGGAATACGCAGTATTTT	CASSPQGNTQYF
TRBV18	TRBD2	TRBJ2-1	many	TGTGCCAGCTCACCATCCCTAGCGGGGAGGGACGGTGAGCAGTTCTTC	CASSPSLAGRDGEQFF
TRBV30	-	TRBJ1-5	-	TGTGCCTGGAGTGTAGGGCTCGGGGGCAATCAGCCCCAGCATTTT	CAWSVGLGGNQPQHF